Sequencing of this T cell receptor (beta chain) was carried out in a study of cytomegalovirus exposure and HLA in healthy donors. Study conclusions and caveats: Later analysis showed most CMV-associated TCR beta chains appearing HLA-restricted. Based on reports, TCR beta sequences accurately predicted HLA-A and HLA-B alleles for most subjects. As a later analysis showed, several of the most significant clusters appeared to be linked to common viral pathogens. The CMV antigen specificity of a few CMV-associated chains was confirmed through in vitro analysis.

This CDR3 region has 14 residues. Trimming removed 7 bases from V and 5 bases from J, with 18 bases in between. CDR1 and CDR2 (germline): SGHRS, YFSETQ. With 60 Vbeta and 13 Jbeta primers, the PCR was carried out. Data came from immunoSEQ multiplex PCR; TCRdb stores just in-frame clones and leaves some out. The sample holds more than 95,000 clones, around 77% seen once. Comment on this clone: Antigen unknown.

This clonotype was obtained from a man between 45 and 60 years old in good health and CMV-seropositive. Sequenced: PBMCs. The gene calls are TRBV5-1 and TRBJ2-5; TRBD2 is a possible D gene (5 bases). The CDR3 here is CASERGGVEETQYF. DNA of the CDR3: TGCGCCAGCGAACGGGGTGGGGTCGAGGAGACCCAGTACTTC.